This TCR beta chain was sequenced for a study of cytomegalovirus exposure and HLA in healthy donors. Germline trimming cut 4 bases from V and 1 base from J; bases unmatched to any gene: 4. Germline V gives CDR1 MDHEN, CDR2 SYDVKM. This CDR3 has 15 amino acids. On this clone: Its antigen is undetermined.

Whole-study findings and limits: The listing of roughly 160 TCR beta chains classed them as cytomegalovirus-associated.

Sequencing used immunoSEQ multiplex PCR; TCRdb keeps in-frame clones, though not all of them. This sample has 250,000 or so clones, with 87% found just once. The sample consisted of PBMCs. The gene calls are TRBV28 and TRBJ1-5, with 7 positions matching TRBD1. The sequence derives from a man aged 18 to 35 in good health and CMV-seronegative. Here the CDR3 DNA reads TGTGCCAGCAGTTCGTCGGGACAGAGCAATCAGCCCCAGCATTTT. Translating gives CASSSSGQSNQPQHF.